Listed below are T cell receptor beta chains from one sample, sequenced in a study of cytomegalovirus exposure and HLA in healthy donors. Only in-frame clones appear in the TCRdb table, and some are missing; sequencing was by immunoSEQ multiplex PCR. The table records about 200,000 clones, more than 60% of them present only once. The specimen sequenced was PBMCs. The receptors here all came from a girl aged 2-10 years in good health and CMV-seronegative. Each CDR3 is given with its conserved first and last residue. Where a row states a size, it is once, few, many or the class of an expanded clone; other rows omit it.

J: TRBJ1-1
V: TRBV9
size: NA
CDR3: CASSKFGRTGHRGPDTEAFF

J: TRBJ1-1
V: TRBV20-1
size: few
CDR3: CSARGAAEAFF

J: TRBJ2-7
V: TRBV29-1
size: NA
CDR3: CSVSGTSGREALYEQYF

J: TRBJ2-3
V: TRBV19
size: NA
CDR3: CASRPRDTRTDTQYF

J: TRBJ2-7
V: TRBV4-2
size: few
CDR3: CASSQGTNSYEQYF

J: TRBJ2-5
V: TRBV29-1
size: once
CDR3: CSVVLVGGIQETQYF

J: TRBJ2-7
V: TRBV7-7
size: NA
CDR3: CASSPAGTSNEQYF

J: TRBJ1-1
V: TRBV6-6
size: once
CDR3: CASSTRNTEAFF

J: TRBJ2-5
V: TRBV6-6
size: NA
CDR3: CASSYSRTQYF

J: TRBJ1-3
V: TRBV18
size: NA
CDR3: CASRRLRRNTIYF

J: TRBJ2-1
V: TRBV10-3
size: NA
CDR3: CAISTGGDEQFF

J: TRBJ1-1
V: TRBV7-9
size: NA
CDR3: CASSLGGAEAFF

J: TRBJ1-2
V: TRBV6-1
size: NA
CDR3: CASSEGYFTRANYGYTF

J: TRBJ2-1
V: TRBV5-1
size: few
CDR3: CASRAEWGGPYNEQFF

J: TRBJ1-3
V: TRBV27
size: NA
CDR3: CASSLTGGSGNTIYF

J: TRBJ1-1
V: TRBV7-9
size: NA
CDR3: CASSPPGEAFF

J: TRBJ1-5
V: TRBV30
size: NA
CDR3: CAWSKEVNQPQHF

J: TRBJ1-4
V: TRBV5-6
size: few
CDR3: CASSLSSAGEKLFF

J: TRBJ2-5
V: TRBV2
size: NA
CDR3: CASSGGGRETQYF

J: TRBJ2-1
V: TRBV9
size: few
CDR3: CASSARQASGSEQFF

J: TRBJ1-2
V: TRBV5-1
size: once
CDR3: CASSTGQGRGGYTF

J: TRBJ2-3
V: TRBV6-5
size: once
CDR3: CASSSQGGGTDTQYF

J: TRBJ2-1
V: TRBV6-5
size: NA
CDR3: CASSYRGTGVYNEQFF

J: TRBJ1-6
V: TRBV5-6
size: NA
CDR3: CASSPTTGSYNSPLHF

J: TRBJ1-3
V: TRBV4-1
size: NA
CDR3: CASSHTPLRGEPGNTIYF

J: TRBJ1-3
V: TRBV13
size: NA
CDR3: CASSSRGSGNTIYF

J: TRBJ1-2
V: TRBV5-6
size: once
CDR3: CASSIGQGWMGYTF

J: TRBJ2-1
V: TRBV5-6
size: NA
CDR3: CASSLVDRGLNEQFF

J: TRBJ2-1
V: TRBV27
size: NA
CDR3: CASSSLDGGRLFEQFF

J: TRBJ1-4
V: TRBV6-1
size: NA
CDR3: CASSEAWLEKLFF

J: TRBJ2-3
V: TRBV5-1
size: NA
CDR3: CASSMTGSDTQYF

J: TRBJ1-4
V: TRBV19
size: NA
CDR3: CASSSPRGSNEKLFF

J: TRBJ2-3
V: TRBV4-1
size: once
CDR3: CASSQEMTSPKAQYF

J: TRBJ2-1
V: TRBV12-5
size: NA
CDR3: CASGLRTGVGNNEQFF

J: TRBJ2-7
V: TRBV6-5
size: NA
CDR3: CASNTGTSAREQYF

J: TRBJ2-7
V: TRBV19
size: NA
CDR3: CASSTKPGQLTYEQYF

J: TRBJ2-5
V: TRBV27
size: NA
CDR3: CASRGTGKGQETQYF

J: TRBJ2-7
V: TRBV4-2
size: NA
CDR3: CASSQGTYLGQTTYEQYF

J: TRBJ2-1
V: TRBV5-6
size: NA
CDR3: CASSPRGDSYEQFF

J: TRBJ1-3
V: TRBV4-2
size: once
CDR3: CASSHERRAGNTIYF